Listed below are T cell receptor beta chains from one sample, sequenced in a study of T cell repertoires in cytomegalovirus infection. TCRdb re-analysed the reads in MiXCR, keeping a single row per CDR3 protein. The data contain approximately 500,000 distinct CDR3 sequences, around 11% of them singletons. Sequencing used PBMCs. Source of these receptors: a human donor in good health (CMV status not recorded). Some clones in this sample may be carry-over from other donors' samples. Both conserved end residues are part of each CDR3. Each record gives: clone size, J gene, D gene, V gene, CDR3 DNA, CDR3 protein. A D gene is named only where the DNA matches it firmly. Clone size is given for some rows only: seen once, a few or many times, or a class if the clone is expanded.

abundance: many
j_gene: TRBJ1-2
d_gene: -
v_gene: TRBV7-9
CDR3nt: TGTGCCAGCAGCCTAGACAGAGATGGCTACACCTTC
CDR3aa: CASSLDRDGYTF

abundance: few
j_gene: TRBJ2-5
d_gene: TRBD1
v_gene: TRBV3-1
CDR3nt: TGTGCCAGCAGCCAAGATCCTGACAGGGGTCTTGATGAGACCCAGTACTTC
CDR3aa: CASSQDPDRGLDETQYF

abundance: many
j_gene: TRBJ2-3
d_gene: TRBD2
v_gene: TRBV7-6
CDR3nt: TGTGCCAGCAGCTTAGGAGGCGGGAGCGCAGATACGCAGTATTTT
CDR3aa: CASSLGGGSADTQYF

abundance: few
j_gene: TRBJ1-4
d_gene: TRBD1
v_gene: TRBV9
CDR3nt: TGTGCCAGCAGCGAGCAGGGGGCCACTAATGAAAAACTGTTTTTT
CDR3aa: CASSEQGATNEKLFF

abundance: many
j_gene: TRBJ2-5
d_gene: -
v_gene: TRBV28
CDR3nt: TGTGCCAGCAGTTTACCGGGTATGGGTCAAGAGACCCAGTACTTC
CDR3aa: CASSLPGMGQETQYF

abundance: many
j_gene: TRBJ2-7
d_gene: -
v_gene: TRBV20-1
CDR3nt: TGCAGTGCTAGAGATCCCCGGGAGAGAGAGCAGTACTTC
CDR3aa: CSARDPREREQYF

abundance: -
j_gene: TRBJ2-7
d_gene: -
v_gene: TRBV19
CDR3nt: TGTGCCAGTAGTACGGGACTTTACTACGAGCAGTACTTC
CDR3aa: CASSTGLYYEQYF

abundance: few
j_gene: TRBJ2-7
d_gene: -
v_gene: TRBV6-2/TRBV6-3
CDR3nt: TGTGCCAGCAGAACCCACTCGACAGGACACTACGAGCAGTACTTC
CDR3aa: CASRTHSTGHYEQYF

abundance: -
j_gene: TRBJ2-1
d_gene: TRBD1
v_gene: TRBV5-1
CDR3nt: TGCGCCAGCAGCTTGGCCGGACAGGGCTCCTACAATGAGCAGTTCTTC
CDR3aa: CASSLAGQGSYNEQFF

abundance: -
j_gene: TRBJ1-5
d_gene: TRBD1
v_gene: TRBV12-3/TRBV12-4
CDR3nt: TGTGCCAGCAGTTATAGCGGGACAGGGACGAATCAGCCCCAGCATTTT
CDR3aa: CASSYSGTGTNQPQHF

abundance: many
j_gene: TRBJ2-3
d_gene: TRBD2
v_gene: TRBV29-1
CDR3nt: TGCAGCGTTGTCTCATATGGCGGGCGGGGGGGCCGATCAGATACGCAGTATTTT
CDR3aa: CSVVSYGGRGGRSDTQYF

abundance: many
j_gene: TRBJ2-2
d_gene: -
v_gene: TRBV7-9
CDR3nt: TGTGCCAGCAGCGTTGGGTCTCCCCGGGGCACCGGGGAGCTGTTTTTT
CDR3aa: CASSVGSPRGTGELFF

abundance: -
j_gene: TRBJ1-6
d_gene: -
v_gene: TRBV20-1
CDR3nt: TGCAGTGCCAGGAATGGGGGGGCGGTTGATAATTCACCCCTCCACTTT
CDR3aa: CSARNGGAVDNSPLHF

abundance: -
j_gene: TRBJ2-7
d_gene: -
v_gene: TRBV27
CDR3nt: TGTGCCAGCAGTTCCCCAGGAGCCCCTCACGGGGAGCAGTACTTC
CDR3aa: CASSSPGAPHGEQYF

abundance: -
j_gene: TRBJ2-7
d_gene: TRBD1
v_gene: TRBV29-1
CDR3nt: TGCAGCGTACAGGGGGTCCCTTCGGACGAGCAGTACTTC
CDR3aa: CSVQGVPSDEQYF

abundance: many
j_gene: TRBJ1-1
d_gene: -
v_gene: TRBV2
CDR3nt: TGTGCCAGCAGTGAAGGGGCAGGAGCCTGGATGACTGAAGCTTTCTTT
CDR3aa: CASSEGAGAWMTEAFF

abundance: -
j_gene: TRBJ1-2
d_gene: -
v_gene: TRBV9
CDR3nt: TGTGCCAGCGGCGTCGATCCGGGACACCGTCTCCAAGGCTACACCTTC
CDR3aa: CASGVDPGHRLQGYTF